The clone carrying this T cell receptor beta chain was seen only once. Other DNA variants within this sample encode the same CDR3. Original methodology: Estimated nucleated cell counts came from reference gene primer amplification. Clones were read by immunoSEQ multiplex PCR, and TCRdb kept only the in-frame ones, dropping some. V, J and clone size are those of that table, while D and trimming were read from the DNA. This sample has about 240,000 clones, with approximately 80% found just once. This entry belongs to a study of blood T cell repertoires in COVID-19. Study-level background: Material from acute and convalescent COVID-19 was sourced from the United States, Italy and Spain. Sources were T cells, B-cell-depleted T cells, or PBMCs; the material itself was cDNA or gDNA.

Germline trimming cut 5 bases from V and 2 bases from J; bases unmatched to any gene: 6. The CDR3 totals 15 residues. Germline V gene lookup returns CDR1 SGHVS and CDR2 FQNEAQ. The clonotype comes from a man between 25 and 39 years old who had recovered from COVID-19. The sample was peripheral blood. The chain joins TRBV7-8 to TRBJ1-1; 9 bases line up with TRBD1. CDR3 DNA: TGTGCCAGCAGCCTAGTGGACAGGGGAAACACTGAAGCTTTCTTT. It codes for CASSLVDRGNTEAFF.